This T cell receptor (beta chain) stems from a study of cytomegalovirus exposure and HLA in healthy donors. The study, taken as a whole, reports: Most CMV-associated TCR beta chains appeared HLA-restricted in a later analysis. Follow-up analysis later connected one missense variant in DCLRE1C with trimming of TCR beta V- and J-genes. Excluded: some indistinguishable V segments such as TRBV6-2 and TRBV6-3.

CDR3 length: 14 residues. The trim removed 9 bases at V and 0 bases at J, leaving 5 bases unmatched. The V gene's germline CDR1 is MNHEY and CDR2 SMNVEV (reference sequence). The PCR was carried out with 60 Vbeta primers and 13 Jbeta primers. Profiled with immunoSEQ multiplex PCR; TCRdb holds only in-frame clones, not every one. The data show some 140,000 clones, 55% to 80% seen once. Remarks on this clone: The antigen is unknown.

The TCR comes from a woman between 35 and 50 years old in good health and CMV-seronegative. The V and J genes are TRBV27 and TRBJ2-1; 7 bases are shared with TRBD1. Source material: PBMCs. The CDR3 DNA reads TGTGCCAGTGGGACAGCCAGCTCCTACAATGAGCAGTTCTTC. It is translated as CASGTASSYNEQFF.